This T cell receptor beta chain was retrieved from a study of Ad26.COV2.S vaccination and SARS-CoV-2 variants. Treatment: about 20 received Ad26.COV2.S at low or high dose, single or two shots; 5 received placebo; per-sample allocation not given. Sampling was performed 63 days after the first vaccine or placebo injection. At a Boston site, the person donating was an adult of 18-55 years. Concerning this clone: What it recognizes is unknown.

The study, taken as a whole, reports: Vaccinated and placebo-treated recipients had similar non-spike TCR breadth. Measures of TCR breadth and depth may have fallen short of total T cell responses.

The table came from immunoSEQ multiplex PCR; TCRdb's copy has only in-frame clones and leaves some out. The data contain about 350,000 clones, approximately 86% of them seen just once; the ten biggest clones take up about 10%. This sample comprised peripheral blood, obtained in a trial of Ad26.COV2.S vaccine versus placebo. This TCR was recovered from a person between 18 and 59 years old who received the Ad26.COV2.S COVID-19 vaccine or a placebo.

The CDR3 nucleotides are TGTGCCATCAGCTTCGGACAGGGGCAGGAGACCCAGTACTTC. Residues: CAISFGQGQETQYF. The genes are TRBV10-3 and TRBJ2-5; 9 bases map to TRBD1. There are 14 residues in the CDR3. V lost 6 bases to trimming and J lost 5 bases; unmatched junction nucleotides: 7. Per germline, CDR1 ENHRY and CDR2 SYGVKD.